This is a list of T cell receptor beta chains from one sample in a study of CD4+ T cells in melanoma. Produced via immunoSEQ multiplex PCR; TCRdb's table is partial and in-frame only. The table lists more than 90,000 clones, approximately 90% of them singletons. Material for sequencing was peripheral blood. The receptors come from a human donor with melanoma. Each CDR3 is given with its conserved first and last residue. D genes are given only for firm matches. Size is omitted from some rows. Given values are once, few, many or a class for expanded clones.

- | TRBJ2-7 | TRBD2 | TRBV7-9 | TGTGCCAGCGATAGCGGGGGAAGGGAGCAGTACTTC | CASDSGGREQYF
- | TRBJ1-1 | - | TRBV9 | TGTGCCAGCAGCGAAGGAATACAGGGGAACACTGAAGCTTTCTTT | CASSEGIQGNTEAFF
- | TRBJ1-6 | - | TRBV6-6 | TGTGCCAGCAGTTACCTACCGGGCAGGGTGGGTTCACCCCTCCACTTT | CASSYLPGRVGSPLHF
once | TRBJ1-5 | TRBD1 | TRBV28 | TGTGCCAGCAGCCGGGACAGGGGCAATCAGCCCCAGCATTTT | CASSRDRGNQPQHF
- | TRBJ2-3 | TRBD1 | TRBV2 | TGTGCCAGCAGGGTTCCTAACCAGGACAGGGGGCGCCCAGCTGTTTCCACAGATACGCAGTATTTT | CASRVPNQDRGRPAVSTDTQYF
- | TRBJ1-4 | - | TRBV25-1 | TGTGCCAGCAGTGAAATGGGGGCTGGGGAAAAACTGTTTTTT | CASSEMGAGEKLFF
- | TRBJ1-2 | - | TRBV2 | TGTGCCAGCAGTTCACTCCTCAGGGAAGGGGCTGGCTACACCTTC | CASSSLLREGAGYTF
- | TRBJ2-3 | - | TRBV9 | TGTGCCAGCAGCGAGACCCCAAGCACAGATACGCAGTATTTT | CASSETPSTDTQYF
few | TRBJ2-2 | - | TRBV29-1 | TGCAGCGCGGGCCCAGGGGCCGGGGAGCTGTTTTTT | CSAGPGAGELFF
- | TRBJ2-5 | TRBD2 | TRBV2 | TGTGCCAGCACCGGGACTAGTAGGGAAGAGACCCAGTACTTC | CASTGTSREETQYF
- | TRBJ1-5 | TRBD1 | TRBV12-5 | TGTGCTAGTGGTTTGTACGACAGGGAAAATCAGCCCCAGCATTTT | CASGLYDRENQPQHF
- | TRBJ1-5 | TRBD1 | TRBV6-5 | TGTGCCAGCAGGGACAGGGGCGGCCAGCCCCAGCATTTT | CASRDRGGQPQHF
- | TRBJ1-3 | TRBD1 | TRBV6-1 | TGTGCCAGCAGACTCAGGGACAGACAGGACACCATATATTTT | CASRLRDRQDTIYF
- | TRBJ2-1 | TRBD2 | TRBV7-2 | TGTGCCAGCAGCTTGCATGCGGGAGTGGACAATGAGCAGTTCTTC | CASSLHAGVDNEQFF
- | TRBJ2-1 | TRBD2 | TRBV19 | TGTGCCACAGGACTAGCGGGCGATGAGCAGTTCTTC | CATGLAGDEQFF
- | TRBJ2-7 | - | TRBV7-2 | TGTGCCAGCAGCTCGACAGGACGCGAGCAGTACTTC | CASSSTGREQYF
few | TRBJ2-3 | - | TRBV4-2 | TGTGCCAGCAGGCCCGAGGACTTAAGTTTGGCGGGGACAGATACGCAGTATTTT | CASRPEDLSLAGTDTQYF
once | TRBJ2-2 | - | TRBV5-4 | TGTGCCAGCAGCTTCAACAGAGCCACCGGGGAGCTGTTTTTT | CASSFNRATGELFF
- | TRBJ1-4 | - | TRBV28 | TGTGCCAGCAGTTTAAGGCCAATAGGGGGAGTTCGGGAAAAACTGTTTTTT | CASSLRPIGGVREKLFF
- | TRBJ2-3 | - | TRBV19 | TGTGCCAGTAGTACTGGGTACACAGATACGCAGTATTTT | CASSTGYTDTQYF
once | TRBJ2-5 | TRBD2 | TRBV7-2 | TGTGCCAGCGGGCCGAGTCTAGCGGGGGGGCAAGAGACCCAGTACTTC | CASGPSLAGGQETQYF
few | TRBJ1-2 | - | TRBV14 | TGTGCCAGCAGCCCTCAGGACAGATATGGCTACACCTTC | CASSPQDRYGYTF
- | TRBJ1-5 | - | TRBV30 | TGTGCCTGGAGTCGGCCGAGACAGCCCCAGCATTTT | CAWSRPRQPQHF
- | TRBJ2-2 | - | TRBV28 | TGTGCCAGCAGATTGGGGCCCGGGGAGCTGTTTTTT | CASRLGPGELFF
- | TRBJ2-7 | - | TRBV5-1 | TGCGCCAGCAGCGCAGGGGTCGAGTACGAGCAGTACTTC | CASSAGVEYEQYF
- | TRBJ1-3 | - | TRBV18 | TGTGCCAGCTCACTGCGGAGCAGGTCGACGGGAAACACCATATATTTT | CASSLRSRSTGNTIYF
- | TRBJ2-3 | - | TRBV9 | TGTGCCAGCAGCGTAGGACTAGCAGATACGCAGTATTTT | CASSVGLADTQYF
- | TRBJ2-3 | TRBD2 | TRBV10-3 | TGTGCCATCAGCTTGACTAGCGGGGGGGCAGATACGCAGTATTTT | CAISLTSGGADTQYF
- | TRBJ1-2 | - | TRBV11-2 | TGTGCCAGCAGCTTAGCCACAGGGATGTTCAACTATGGCTACACCTTC | CASSLATGMFNYGYTF
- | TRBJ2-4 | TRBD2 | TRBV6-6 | TGTGCCAGCAGTTACTCGTCTAGCGGGGACGAAAACATTCAGTACTTC | CASSYSSSGDENIQYF
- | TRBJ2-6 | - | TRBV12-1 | TGTGCCAGCAGCTTTAAAGTTCCGGGCTCTGGGGCCAACGTCCTGACTTTC | CASSFKVPGSGANVLTF
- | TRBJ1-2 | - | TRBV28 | TGTGCCAGCAGTGTAACGGGGGGGCTGGACGGCTACACCTTC | CASSVTGGLDGYTF
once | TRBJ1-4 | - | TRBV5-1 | TGCGCCAGCAGCCCGGCACCGTCTGAAAAACTGTTTTTT | CASSPAPSEKLFF
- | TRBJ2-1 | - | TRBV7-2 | TGTGCCAGCAGCCGGAGTACTAGCTACACCTACAATGAGCAGTTCTTC | CASSRSTSYTYNEQFF
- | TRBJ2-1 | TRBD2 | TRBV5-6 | TGTGCCAGCAGCTCGCTAGGACTAGCGGGAGGAAGCGAGCAGTTCTTC | CASSSLGLAGGSEQFF
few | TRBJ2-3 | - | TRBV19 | TGTGCCAGTAGTATTGCAGGGGGGACAGATACGCAGTATTTT | CASSIAGGTDTQYF
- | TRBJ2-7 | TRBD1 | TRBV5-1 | TGCGCCAGCAGCTTGGACAGGGGGGATTACGAGCAGTACTTC | CASSLDRGDYEQYF
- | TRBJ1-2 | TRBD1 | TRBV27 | TGTGCCAGCCAATCGAGAGGGGGCGCCTATGGCTACACCTTC | CASQSRGGAYGYTF
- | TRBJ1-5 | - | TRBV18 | TGTGCCAGCTCGACCGCGGGACGAAATCAGCCCCAGCATTTT | CASSTAGRNQPQHF
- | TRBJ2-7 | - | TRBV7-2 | TGTGCCAGCAGCTTGTGGCGGGGTCGGGAGCAGTACTTC | CASSLWRGREQYF
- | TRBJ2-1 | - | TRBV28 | TGTGCCAGCACAGGTTCGGGACAACCCTACAATGAGCAGTTCTTC | CASTGSGQPYNEQFF
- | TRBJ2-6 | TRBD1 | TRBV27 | TGTGCCAGCGGACGAGGGGGCCATTCTGGGGCCAACGTCCTGACTTTC | CASGRGGHSGANVLTF
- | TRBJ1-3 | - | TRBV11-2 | TGTGCCAGCAGCCTACTCTCCTTGGGTCCCATAGCCCCTGGAAACACCATATATTTT | CASSLLSLGPIAPGNTIYF
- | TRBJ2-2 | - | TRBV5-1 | TGCGCCAGCAGCCCACCTTCGGATACCGGGGAGCTGTTTTTT | CASSPPSDTGELFF
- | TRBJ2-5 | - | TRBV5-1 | TGCGCCAGCAGCTTGGAACGGGCGCAAGAGACCCAGTACTTC | CASSLERAQETQYF
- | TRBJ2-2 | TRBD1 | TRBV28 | TGTGCCAGCAGTGCGGACAGGGACACCGGGGAGCTGTTTTTT | CASSADRDTGELFF
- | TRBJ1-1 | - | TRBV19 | TGTGCCAGTAGTACAAGACGGGGAGACACTGAAGCTTTCTTT | CASSTRRGDTEAFF
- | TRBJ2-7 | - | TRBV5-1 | TGCGCCAGCAGCTTGATGTCAGGGGTCCCCTCCGAGCAGTACTTC | CASSLMSGVPSEQYF
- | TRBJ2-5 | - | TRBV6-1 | TGTGCCAGCAGGATTACAGGGCCTGCGGAGACCCAGTACTTC | CASRITGPAETQYF